These 12 T cell receptor beta chains originate from one sample sequenced in a study of T cells after yellow fever vaccination. TCRdb independently ran MiXCR on the 5' RACE reads; one entry per CDR3 protein. The sample carries hundreds of thousands of distinct CDR3 sequences, about 15% recorded once. The sample consisted of PBMCs, taken about 5 days after the first yellow fever vaccination. Receptors were obtained from a man in his late teens or twenties who received the YFV17D yellow fever vaccine.

The chain carries TRBV5-4 and TRBJ1-2; 10 positions match TRBD1. Germline V gene lookup returns CDR1 SGHNT and CDR2 YYREEE (reference sequence). The CDR3 spans 15 residues. The trim removed 2 bases at V and 2 bases at J, leaving 3 bases unmatched. CDR3 in DNA: TGTGCCAGCAGCTTCCCGGGACAGGGGAACTATGGCTACACCTTC. Translated: CASSFPGQGNYGYTF.

The chain employs TRBV12-3 or TRBV12-4 and TRBJ2-7; D is unresolved. The CDR3 totals 13 residues. V was trimmed by 5 bases and J by 2 bases, leaving 10 bases between them. CDR3 protein: CASSKNPTYEQYV. In DNA, the CDR3 is TGTGCCAGCAGTAAAAATCCTACCTACGAGCAGTACGTC.

This chain uses TRBV12-3 or TRBV12-4 with TRBJ2-1, with D tentatively TRBD1 or TRBD2 (6 bases each). CDR3 length: 14 amino acids. The V and J ends lost 5 bases and 9 bases respectively, with 17 bases between them. CDR3 bases: TGTGCCAGCAGTCCCGGGGGCCCCGGGTCTGAGCAGTTCTTC. This codes for CASSPGGPGSEQFF.

The J gene is TRBJ2-5, the V gene TRBV5-1, with 13 bases fitting TRBD2. The CDR3 is 17 residues long. The trim removed 3 bases at V and 2 bases at J, leaving 7 bases unmatched. CDR1 and CDR2 from the germline V gene are SGHRS and YFSETQ. Written as DNA, the CDR3 is TGCGCCAGCAGCTCGTACGGACTAGCGGGGGTTCAAGAGACCCAGTACTTC. It encodes CASSSYGLAGVQETQYF.

This clonotype turned up a few times. The chain combines TRBV20-1 with TRBJ1-1, with D possibly TRBD1 on 5 matching bases. The CDR3 has 15 amino acids. CDR1 DFQATT and CDR2 SNEGSKA come from the germline V gene (reference sequence). V lost 5 bases and J lost 4, with 20 bases in between. The CDR3 loop reads CSALGTWGVSTEAFF. The CDR3 DNA sequence: TGCAGTGCTCTCGGGACGTGGGGAGTCAGCACTGAAGCTTTCTTT.

The chain combines TRBV5-1 with TRBJ1-4; D uncertain. There are 15 residues in the CDR3. V shed 2 bases and J shed 7 bases, with 15 bases lying between them. Germline CDR1 is SGHRS and CDR2 is YFSETQ. CDR3 protein: CASSFRGSRSEKLFF. The DNA of the CDR3 is TGCGCCAGCAGCTTCAGAGGGTCCCGAAGTGAAAAACTGTTTTTT.

This clonotype was seen a few times. This rearrangement joins TRBV12-3 or TRBV12-4 to TRBJ2-4; D unresolved. V was pared by 3 bases and J by 7 bases, with 13 bases between. This CDR3 has 14 residues. Here the CDR3 reads CASSFLDWGNIQYF. As DNA, the CDR3 is TGTGCCAGCAGTTTTCTAGATTGGGGTAACATTCAGTACTTC.

The J gene is TRBJ1-2, the V gene TRBV20-1; D is possibly TRBD1 (6 bases). The CDR3 is made up of 13 amino acids. Trimming removed 5 bases at V and 6 bases at J, with 16 bases between. CDR1 is DFQATT and CDR2 is SNEGSKA in the germline V gene (reference sequence). The CDR3 coding sequence is TGCAGTGCTTGGGCGGGGGCTGTCAATGGCTACACCTTC. Encoded protein: CSAWAGAVNGYTF.

The chain recombines TRBV7-2 with TRBJ2-5; D is undetermined. V was pared by 5 bases and J by 0 bases, with 10 bases between. Germline values: CDR1 SGHTA, CDR2 FQGNSA. The CDR3 runs 14 residues. This chain's CDR3 is CASSPTSYQETQYF. CDR3 DNA sequence: TGTGCCAGCAGCCCTACATCGTACCAAGAGACCCAGTACTTC.

This clonotype was counted a few times. V is TRBV19 and J is TRBJ2-1; the match to TRBD2 covers 8 bases. Germline V gene data show CDR1 as LNHDA and CDR2 as SQIVND (reference sequence). Losses at the gene ends were 4 bases for V and 9 bases for J; bases not matched to a gene: 11. There are 15 residues in the CDR3. CDR3 amino acids: CASSKLGLETAEQFF. CDR3 DNA: TGTGCCAGTAGTAAGTTGGGACTAGAGACGGCTGAGCAGTTCTTC.

The chain employs TRBV7-6 and TRBJ1-1; D is undetermined. Germline V lookup: CDR1 SGHVS, CDR2 FNYEAQ. The V and J ends lost 5 bases and 6 bases respectively, with 13 bases between them. There are 13 residues in the CDR3. The CDR3 DNA sequence: TGTGCCAGCAGCCCACGACGGTTAGCTGAAGCTTTCTTT. Translation: CASSPRRLAEAFF.

The chain has TRBV29-1 and TRBJ2-3; TRBD1 might be the D (6 bases). Germline CDR1 and CDR2: SQVTM and ANQGSEA. The length of the CDR3 is 11 residues. The V end lost 7 bases, the J end lost 5 bases, and 10 bases lay between the germline ends. CDR3: CSDVRGDTQYF. In DNA form, the CDR3 reads TGCAGCGATGTCAGGGGAGATACGCAGTATTTT.